This is a list of T cell receptor beta chains from one sample in a study of technical replicates of blood from a few donors. Repertoires were generated with immunoSEQ multiplex PCR, while TCRdb's copy carries only in-frame clones and drops some. The repertoire holds 50,000 to 70,000 clones, 86% seen once, with over 4.5% in the top ten. Material: PBMCs. The receptors here all came from a human donor in good health. Some clones in this sample may be carry-over from other donors' samples. The CDR3 runs from the conserved cysteine through the conserved F or W. The D gene is left open where the match is weak. Part of the rows lack a size; the others show once, few, many or a class for expanded clones.

abundance | d_gene | j_gene | v_gene | CDR3nt | CDR3aa
- | - | TRBJ1-4 | TRBV2 | TGTGCCAGTAACCGGGGTAATGAAAAACTGTTTTTT | CASNRGNEKLFF
- | TRBD1 | TRBJ2-2 | TRBV7-8 | TGTGCCAGCAGTCCCTGGGACAGAAACACCGGGGAGCTGTTTTTT | CASSPWDRNTGELFF
- | TRBD1 | TRBJ1-4 | TRBV5-1 | TGCGCCAGCAGACAACAGGGGTCTAATGAAAAACTGTTTTTT | CASRQQGSNEKLFF
- | - | TRBJ2-5 | TRBV6-1 | TGTGCCAGCAACTACCAGCAAGAGACCCAGTACTTC | CASNYQQETQYF
- | - | TRBJ1-2 | TRBV5-1 | TGCGCCAGCAGCTTGAGTCCGGGCGGGGCATCCCCCTATGGCTACACCTTC | CASSLSPGGASPYGYTF
- | - | TRBJ1-2 | TRBV25-1 | TGTGCCAGCAGTGAACTCCGGGACTCCGGAGGGGACTATGGCTACACCTTC | CASSELRDSGGDYGYTF
- | - | TRBJ1-1 | TRBV6-5 | TGTGCCAGCAGTCTAGCCGGGACTCTGGAAGCTTTCTTT | CASSLAGTLEAFF
- | - | TRBJ2-7 | TRBV6-1 | TGTGCCAGCACCCACCCGGCCGCCGCGGAGTACGAGCAGTACTTC | CASTHPAAAEYEQYF
- | - | TRBJ2-3 | TRBV27 | TGTGCCAGCAGTCGCCCGGGGACAGATACGCAGTATTTT | CASSRPGTDTQYF
- | - | TRBJ1-2 | TRBV29-1 | TGCAGCGTCCGGACAGACCCTAACTATGGCTACACCTTC | CSVRTDPNYGYTF
- | - | TRBJ2-5 | TRBV7-9 | TGTGCCAGCAGCCGGGACTCGCTCTCGCAGACCCAGTACTTC | CASSRDSLSQTQYF
- | - | TRBJ1-5 | TRBV6-6 | TGTGCCATACAAAGACTCGGCCAGCCCCAGCATTTT | CAIQRLGQPQHF
- | - | TRBJ1-1 | TRBV5-1 | TGCGCCAGCAGCTTCTCACCGGAGAAAATGAACACTGAAGCTTTCTTT | CASSFSPEKMNTEAFF
- | - | TRBJ1-5 | TRBV7-2 | TGTGCCAGCAGCTTACGCCAGGGGACGCCCCAGCATTTT | CASSLRQGTPQHF
few | - | TRBJ1-1 | TRBV18 | TGTGCCAGCTCACCACCAGGGACTGAGAACACTGAAGCTTTCTTT | CASSPPGTENTEAFF
- | - | TRBJ2-3 | TRBV7-3 | TGTGCCAGCAGCTCAGCGAACACAGATACGCAGTATTTT | CASSSANTDTQYF
- | - | TRBJ2-1 | TRBV5-6 | TGTGCCAGCAGCGGTTCAGGGTACAATGAGCAGTTCTTC | CASSGSGYNEQFF
- | - | TRBJ1-6 | TRBV7-9 | TGTGCCAGCAGCTTAGGATGGGGGGGGCGATATTCACCCCTCCACTTT | CASSLGWGGRYSPLHF
- | TRBD2 | TRBJ2-7 | TRBV5-1 | TGCGCCAGCACCCCTACGACTAGCGGGAGTGGCGAGCAGTACTTC | CASTPTTSGSGEQYF
- | - | TRBJ2-5 | TRBV5-1 | TGCGCCAGCAGCTTAGGCACCGGGAGAGGTTGGGAGACCCAGTACTTC | CASSLGTGRGWETQYF
- | - | TRBJ2-7 | TRBV5-1 | TGCGCCAGCAGCTTGGGGGGCAACTACGAGCAGTACTTC | CASSLGGNYEQYF
- | - | TRBJ2-2 | TRBV6-5 | TGTGCCAGCAGTTGGGGGCCTCGGGGCGGGGAGCTGTTTTTT | CASSWGPRGGELFF
few | - | TRBJ1-6 | TRBV7-3 | TGTGCCAGCAGCTTAATGGGGACGGGAAGGGGGTCACCCCTCCACTTT | CASSLMGTGRGSPLHF
- | - | TRBJ1-2 | TRBV9 | TGTGCCAGCAGGCTGGGGCCTTCGAGCGATGGCTACACCTTC | CASRLGPSSDGYTF
once | TRBD1 | TRBJ2-7 | TRBV7-3 | TGTGCCAGCAGCTTATACCCGGGACAGGGCTACGAGCAGTACTTC | CASSLYPGQGYEQYF
- | TRBD2 | TRBJ2-3 | TRBV6-6 | TGTGCCAGTAGGCCATCCGGGAGGCCCACAGATACGCAGTATTTT | CASRPSGRPTDTQYF
few | - | TRBJ1-2 | TRBV7-2 | TGTGCCAGCACCCCCTCGGCAGGGCGGGGTGGCTACACCTTC | CASTPSAGRGGYTF
- | TRBD1 | TRBJ1-1 | TRBV19 | TGTGCCAGTAGTCGGGGACAGGGGCTGAACACTGAAGCTTTCTTT | CASSRGQGLNTEAFF
- | TRBD1 | TRBJ2-1 | TRBV4-3 | TGCGCCAGCAGCCAAGCCTGGGGGACAGTCTCCTACAATGAGCAGTTCTTC | CASSQAWGTVSYNEQFF
- | TRBD1 | TRBJ2-3 | TRBV11-2 | TGTGCCAGCAGCTCCGGGACAGGGAGCACAGATACGCAGTATTTT | CASSSGTGSTDTQYF
- | - | TRBJ1-2 | TRBV7-2 | TGTGCCAGCAGCCGATATCAGACTGGGGGGGCCCTCGGCTACACCTTC | CASSRYQTGGALGYTF
once | - | TRBJ2-7 | TRBV29-1 | TGCAGCGCCCGACCCCCCGTGGGGGCGAAGCAGTACTTC | CSARPPVGAKQYF
- | - | TRBJ1-2 | TRBV27 | TGTGCCAGCAGTGACATGACACAGGGCTTGCTTTACGGCTACACCTTC | CASSDMTQGLLYGYTF
- | - | TRBJ2-1 | TRBV14 | TGTGCCAGCAGCCAGGGTCTTTGGACAGAACTCTACAATGAGCAGTTCTTC | CASSQGLWTELYNEQFF
- | TRBD1 | TRBJ1-6 | TRBV2 | TGTGCCAGCAAGACAGGGCCAGCCAATTCACCCCTCCACTTT | CASKTGPANSPLHF
- | TRBD2 | TRBJ2-7 | TRBV18 | TGTGCCAGCTCACCATTCCCCGGAGCTAGCGGGACGCGGCACGAGCAGTACTTC | CASSPFPGASGTRHEQYF
few | TRBD1 | TRBJ2-7 | TRBV6-5 | TGTGCCAGCAGTTCCAACTCGGACAGGGGGGTTCGGTACTTC | CASSSNSDRGVRYF
- | TRBD2 | TRBJ2-7 | TRBV4-2 | TGTGCCAGCAGCCACACGGGACTAGCGGCTGGCGAGCAGTACTTC | CASSHTGLAAGEQYF
few | - | TRBJ2-5 | TRBV6-1 | TGTGCCAGCAGTGACCAGGGTACCCAGTACTTC | CASSDQGTQYF
- | - | TRBJ1-1 | TRBV6-6 | TGTGCCAGCAGTTATCGGGAGTCTGTCAAAGCTTTCTTT | CASSYRESVKAFF
- | - | TRBJ2-3 | TRBV7-9 | TGTGCCAGCAGCTTAGAGGGCCGGGGGGATACGCAGTATTTT | CASSLEGRGDTQYF
- | TRBD2 | TRBJ2-1 | TRBV5-1 | TGCGCCAGCAGCTCCAAACTAGCGGGAGATCGGTTCTTC | CASSSKLAGDRFF
once | TRBD2 | TRBJ2-1 | TRBV2 | TGTGCCAGCAAGTTAAGGGTCCGCGGTAGCGGGGGGAGCTCCTACAATGAGCAGTTCTTC | CASKLRVRGSGGSSYNEQFF
- | - | TRBJ1-6 | TRBV2 | TGTGCCAGCAGCCCGACAGACAGTTATAATTCACCCCTCCACTTT | CASSPTDSYNSPLHF
- | - | TRBJ1-6 | TRBV4-3 | TGCGCCAGCAGCCACTCAAATGGGGAGATCCACTTT | CASSHSNGEIHF
- | - | TRBJ2-1 | TRBV6-6 | TGTGCCAGCAGTGCGACTAGAAACAATGAGCAGTTCTTC | CASSATRNNEQFF
once | - | TRBJ2-5 | TRBV30 | TGTGCCTGGAGTGTACAAGGGGCCGAGACCCAGTACTTC | CAWSVQGAETQYF
- | - | TRBJ2-1 | TRBV11-3 | TGTGCCAGCAGCGACCGGGACTCTGACTTCCCGTTCTTC | CASSDRDSDFPFF
- | TRBD2 | TRBJ2-5 | TRBV9 | TGTGCCAGCAGCGTAGGGACTAGCGGGAGTGGAGGAGAGACCCAGTACTTC | CASSVGTSGSGGETQYF
- | TRBD1 | TRBJ1-2 | TRBV7-2 | TGTGCCAGCAGCTTAGGGACAGGCTCCTATGGCTACACCTTC | CASSLGTGSYGYTF